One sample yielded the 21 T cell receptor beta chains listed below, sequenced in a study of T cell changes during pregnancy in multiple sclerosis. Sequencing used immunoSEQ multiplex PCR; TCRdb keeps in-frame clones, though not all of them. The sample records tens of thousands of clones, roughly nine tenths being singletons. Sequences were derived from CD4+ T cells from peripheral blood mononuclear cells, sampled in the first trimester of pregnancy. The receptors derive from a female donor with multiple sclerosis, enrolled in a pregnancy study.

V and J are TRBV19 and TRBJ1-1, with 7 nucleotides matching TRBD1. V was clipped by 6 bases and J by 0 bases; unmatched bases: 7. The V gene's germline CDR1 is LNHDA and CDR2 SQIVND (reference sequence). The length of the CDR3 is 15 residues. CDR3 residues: CASSKGATMNTEAFF. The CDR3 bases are TGTGCCAGTAGCAAGGGGGCGACCATGAACACTGAAGCTTTCTTT.

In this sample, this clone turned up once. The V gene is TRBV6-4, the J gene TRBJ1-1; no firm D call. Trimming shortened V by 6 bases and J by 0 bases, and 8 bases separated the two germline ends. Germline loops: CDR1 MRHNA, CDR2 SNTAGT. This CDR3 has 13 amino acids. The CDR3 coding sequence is TGTGCCAGCAGAGTTACACTGAACACTGAAGCTTTCTTT. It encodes CASRVTLNTEAFF.

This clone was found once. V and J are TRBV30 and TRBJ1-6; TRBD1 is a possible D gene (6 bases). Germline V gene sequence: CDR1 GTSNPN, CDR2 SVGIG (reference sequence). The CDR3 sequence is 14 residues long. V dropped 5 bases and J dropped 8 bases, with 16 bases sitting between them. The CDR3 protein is CAWLQTDSYSPLHF. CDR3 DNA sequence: TGTGCCTGGTTGCAAACGGACAGCTATTCACCCCTCCACTTT.

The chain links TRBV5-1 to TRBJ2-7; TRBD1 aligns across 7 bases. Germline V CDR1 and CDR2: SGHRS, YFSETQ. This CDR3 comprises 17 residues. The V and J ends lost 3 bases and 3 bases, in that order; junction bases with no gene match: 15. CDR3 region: CASSSSDRIVPDYEQYF. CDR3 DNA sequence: TGCGCCAGCAGCTCGTCGGACAGGATAGTCCCCGACTACGAGCAGTACTTC.

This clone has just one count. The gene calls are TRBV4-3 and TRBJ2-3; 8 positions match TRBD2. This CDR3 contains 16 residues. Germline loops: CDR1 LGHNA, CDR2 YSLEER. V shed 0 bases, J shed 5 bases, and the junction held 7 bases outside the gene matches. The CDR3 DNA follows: TGCGCCAGCAGCCAAGATCCCGGGGGGGGGCAAGATACGCAGTATTTT. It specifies CASSQDPGGGQDTQYF.

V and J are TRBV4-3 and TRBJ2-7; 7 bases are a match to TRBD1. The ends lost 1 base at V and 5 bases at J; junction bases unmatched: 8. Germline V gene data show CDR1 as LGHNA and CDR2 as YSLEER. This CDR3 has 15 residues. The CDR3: CASSQGQGFPHEQYF. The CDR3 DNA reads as TGCGCCAGCAGCCAAGGACAGGGTTTCCCTCACGAGCAGTACTTC.

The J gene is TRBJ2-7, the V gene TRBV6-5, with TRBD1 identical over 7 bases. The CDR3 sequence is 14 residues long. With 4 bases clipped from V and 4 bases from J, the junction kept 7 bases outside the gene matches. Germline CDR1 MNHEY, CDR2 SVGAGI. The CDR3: CASSFPGQSYEQYF. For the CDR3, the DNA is TGTGCCAGCAGTTTCCCGGGACAGTCTTACGAGCAGTACTTC.

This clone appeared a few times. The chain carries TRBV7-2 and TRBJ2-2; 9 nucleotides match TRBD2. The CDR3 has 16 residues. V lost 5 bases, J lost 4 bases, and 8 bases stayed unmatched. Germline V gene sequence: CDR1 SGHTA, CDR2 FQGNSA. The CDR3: CASSPAGGWATGELFF. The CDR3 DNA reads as TGTGCCAGCAGCCCAGCGGGGGGATGGGCCACCGGGGAGCTGTTTTTT.

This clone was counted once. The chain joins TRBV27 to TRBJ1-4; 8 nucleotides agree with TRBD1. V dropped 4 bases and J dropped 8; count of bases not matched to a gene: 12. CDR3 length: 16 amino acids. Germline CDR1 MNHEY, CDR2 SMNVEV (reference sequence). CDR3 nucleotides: TGTGCCAGCAGTTCGATCCCACAGGGGGAAGAGGAAAAACTGTTTTTT. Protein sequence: CASSSIPQGEEEKLFF. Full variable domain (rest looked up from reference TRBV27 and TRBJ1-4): EAQVTQNPRYLITVTGKKLTVTCSQNMNHEYMSWYRQDPGLGLRQIYYSMNVEVTDKGDVPEGYKVSRKEKRNFPLILESPSPNQTSLYFCASSSIPQGEEEKLFFGSGTQLSVL.

As DNA, the CDR3 is TGTGCCAGCAGTTCGACAGGTATATGGGGCTACACCTTC. This translates into CASSSTGIWGYTF. The chain has TRBV5-4 and TRBJ1-2; possibly TRBD1 for D (6 bases). The CDR3 is 13 amino acids. Germline assignment: CDR1 SGHNT and CDR2 YYREEE (reference sequence). The germline V and J ends were trimmed by 5 bases and 8 bases, with 16 bases remaining between them.

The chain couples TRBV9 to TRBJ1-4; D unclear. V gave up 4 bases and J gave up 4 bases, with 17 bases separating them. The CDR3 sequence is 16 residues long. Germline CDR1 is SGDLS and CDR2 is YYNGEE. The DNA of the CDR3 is TGTGCCAGCAGCCCCGGACCCGGCGAGGGTAATGAAAAACTGTTTTTT. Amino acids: CASSPGPGEGNEKLFF. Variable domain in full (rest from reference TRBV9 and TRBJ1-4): DSGVTQTPKHLITATGQRVTLRCSPRSGDLSVYWYQQSLDQGLQFLIQYYNGEERAKGNILERFSAQQFPDLHSELNLSSLELGDSALYFCASSPGPGEGNEKLFFGSGTQLSVL.

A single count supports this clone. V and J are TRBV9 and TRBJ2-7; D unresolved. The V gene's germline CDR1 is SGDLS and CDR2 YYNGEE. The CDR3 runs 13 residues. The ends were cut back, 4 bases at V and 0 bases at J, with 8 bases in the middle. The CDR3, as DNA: TGTGCCAGCAGCCCCCGTAGCTCCTACGAGCAGTACTTC. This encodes CASSPRSSYEQYF. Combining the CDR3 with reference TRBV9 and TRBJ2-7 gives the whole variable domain DSGVTQTPKHLITATGQRVTLRCSPRSGDLSVYWYQQSLDQGLQFLIQYYNGEERAKGNILERFSAQQFPDLHSELNLSSLELGDSALYFCASSPRSSYEQYFGPGTRLTVT.

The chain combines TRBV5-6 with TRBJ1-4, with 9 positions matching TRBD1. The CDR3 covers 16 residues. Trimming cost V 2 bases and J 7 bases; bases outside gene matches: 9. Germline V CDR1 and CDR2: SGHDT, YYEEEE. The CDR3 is CASSFSPGTGSEKLFF. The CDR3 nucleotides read TGTGCCAGCAGCTTTTCGCCCGGGACAGGGAGTGAAAAACTGTTTTTT.

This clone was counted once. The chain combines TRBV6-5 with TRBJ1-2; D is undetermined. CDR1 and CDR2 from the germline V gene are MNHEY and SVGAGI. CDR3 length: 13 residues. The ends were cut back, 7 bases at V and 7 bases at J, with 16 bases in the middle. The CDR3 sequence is CASTEGPRSGYTF. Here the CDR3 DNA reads TGTGCCAGCACCGAGGGCCCCAGGAGTGGCTACACCTTC.

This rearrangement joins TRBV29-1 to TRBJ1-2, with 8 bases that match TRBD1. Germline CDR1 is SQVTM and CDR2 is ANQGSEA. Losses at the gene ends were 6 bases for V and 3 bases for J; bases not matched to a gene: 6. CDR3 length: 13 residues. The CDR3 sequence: CSVPGTGYYGYTF. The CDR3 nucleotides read TGCAGCGTCCCTGGGACAGGATACTATGGCTACACCTTC.

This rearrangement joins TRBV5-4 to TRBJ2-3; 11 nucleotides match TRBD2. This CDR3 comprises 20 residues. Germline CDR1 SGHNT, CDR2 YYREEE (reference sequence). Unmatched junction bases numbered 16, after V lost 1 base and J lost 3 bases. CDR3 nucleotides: TGTGCCAGCAGCTTGCCTAACCAAGGGGGACTAGCGGCAGATACAGATACGCAGTATTTT. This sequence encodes CASSLPNQGGLAADTDTQYF.

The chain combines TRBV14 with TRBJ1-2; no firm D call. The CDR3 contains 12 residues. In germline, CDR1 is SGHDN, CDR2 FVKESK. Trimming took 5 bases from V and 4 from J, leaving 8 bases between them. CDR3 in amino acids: CASSTAGYGYTF. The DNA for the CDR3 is TGTGCCAGCAGCACGGCGGGCTATGGCTACACCTTC.

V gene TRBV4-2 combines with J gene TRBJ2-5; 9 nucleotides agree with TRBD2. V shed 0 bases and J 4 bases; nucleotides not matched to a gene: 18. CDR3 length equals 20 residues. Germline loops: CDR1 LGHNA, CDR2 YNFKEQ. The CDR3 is CASSQDGWGLAQFPIETQYF. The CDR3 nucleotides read TGTGCCAGCAGCCAAGATGGCTGGGGACTAGCCCAATTTCCGATAGAGACCCAGTACTTC.

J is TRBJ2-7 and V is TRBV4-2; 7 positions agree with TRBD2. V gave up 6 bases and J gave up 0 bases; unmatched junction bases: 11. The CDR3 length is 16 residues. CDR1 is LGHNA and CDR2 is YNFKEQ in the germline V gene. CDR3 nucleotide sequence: TGTGCCAGCAGGCCGTCCTTGGGGGGGAGCTCCTACGAGCAGTACTTC. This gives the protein CASRPSLGGSSYEQYF.

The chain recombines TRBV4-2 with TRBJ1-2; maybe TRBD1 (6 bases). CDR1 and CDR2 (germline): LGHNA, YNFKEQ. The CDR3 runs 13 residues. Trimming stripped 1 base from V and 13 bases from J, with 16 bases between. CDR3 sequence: CASSQGTVEVATF. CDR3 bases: TGTGCCAGCAGCCAAGGGACAGTCGAGGTCGCCACCTTC.

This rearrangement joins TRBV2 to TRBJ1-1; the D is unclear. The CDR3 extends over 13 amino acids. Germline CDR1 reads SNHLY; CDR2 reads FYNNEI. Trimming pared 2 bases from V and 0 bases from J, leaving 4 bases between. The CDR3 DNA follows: TGTGCCAGCAGTGAAATAGTGAACACTGAAGCTTTCTTT. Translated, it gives CASSEIVNTEAFF.